The 8 T cell receptor beta chains below were found in one sample sequenced in a study of T cells in Graves' hyperthyroidism and ophthalmopathy. TCR beta CDR3 regions were amplified from RNA. HTBI primers drove first-round RT-PCR of the TCR CDR3. In TCRdb, the multiplex PCR reads were re-called with MiXCR into one record per CDR3 protein. The table includes about 640,000 distinct CDR3 sequences, around 21% detected once. Sample: blood. The receptors originated from a man aged 25-45 years with Graves' ophthalmopathy.

This clonotype was counted ten times or more. A read error is possible here, since a much larger clone lies one base away. V gene TRBV7-8 combines with J gene TRBJ2-3; D remains ambiguous. The CDR3 is 12 residues long. Germline values: CDR1 SGHVS, CDR2 FQNEAQ. Deletions cut 3 bases from V and 1 base from J, with 2 bases between. The CDR3 DNA is TGTGCCAGCAGCTTCCGCACAGATACGCAGTATTTT. Translated, it gives CASSFRTDTQYF. The full variable domain, in which reference TRBV7-8 and TRBJ2-3 provide the parts outside the CDR3, is GAGVSQSPRYKVAKRGQDVALRCDPISGHVSLFWYQQALGQGPEFLTYFQNEAQLDKSGLPSDRFFAERPEGSVSTLKIQRTQQEDSAVYLCASSFRTDTQYFGPGTRLTVL.

CDR3 in amino acids: CSAPPRTGSNTEAFF. CDR3 DNA sequence: TGCAGTGCTCCGCCGAGGACAGGGAGTAACACTGAAGCTTTCTTT. This chain uses TRBV20-1 with TRBJ1-1; the match to TRBD1 covers 8 bases. Germline CDR1 DFQATT, CDR2 SNEGSKA (reference sequence). V gave up 5 bases and J gave up 2 bases; unmatched junction bases: 10. CDR3 size: 15 residues.

The chain is built from TRBV27 and TRBJ2-7, with D maybe TRBD2 (7 bases). The CDR3 is made up of 15 amino acids. V dropped 6 bases and J dropped 4 bases, with 19 bases sitting between them. Germline V gene lookup returns CDR1 MNHEY and CDR2 SMNVEV (reference sequence). The CDR3 here is CASRPAGQPPYEQYF. In DNA form, the CDR3 reads TGTGCCAGCAGGCCAGCGGGACAACCCCCTTACGAGCAGTACTTC.

On this clonotype: A much larger clone sits a single nucleotide away, making a read error possible. The CDR3 spells CASTTAEAFF. Written as DNA, the CDR3 is TGTGCCAGCACGACGGCTGAAGCTTTCTTT. The chain is built from TRBV2 and TRBJ1-1, with D hard to call. V lost 7 bases, J lost 6 bases, and 6 bases lay in between. The CDR3 consists of 10 residues. Germline CDR1 is SNHLY and CDR2 is FYNNEI.

V gene TRBV20-1 combines with J gene TRBJ2-7; D unresolved. The CDR3 loop spans 13 amino acids. Looked up from germline, CDR1 is DFQATT and CDR2 is SNEGSKA (reference sequence). Deletions cut 3 bases from V and 3 bases from J, with 12 bases between. CDR3 in amino acids: CSARVSGRYEQYF. In nucleotides, the CDR3 is TGCAGTGCTAGGGTGTCAGGCCGCTACGAGCAGTACTTC.

CDR3: CSARVSGNYVEAFF. The CDR3 DNA reads as TGCAGTGCTAGAGTTTCAGGGAATTATGTTGAAGCTTTCTTT. The rearrangement links TRBV20-1 to TRBJ1-1, with D perhaps TRBD1 (5 bases). V was clipped by 1 base and J by 7 bases, with 16 bases between them. This CDR3 is 14 amino acids long. The germline V gene has CDR1 DFQATT and CDR2 SNEGSKA (reference sequence).

V gene TRBV20-1 combines with J gene TRBJ2-1; TRBD2 agrees at 7 bases. Germline V CDR1 and CDR2: DFQATT, SNEGSKA (reference sequence). Trimming removed 6 bases from V and 4 bases from J; junction bases left unmatched: 9. The CDR3 runs 14 residues. The CDR3 protein is CSAGGSPLYNEQFF. DNA of the CDR3: TGCAGTGCGGGCGGGAGCCCCCTATACAATGAGCAGTTCTTC.

V is TRBV10-3 and J is TRBJ2-3; D may be TRBD1 (5 bases). V shed 9 bases and J shed 0 bases, with 10 bases lying between them. The CDR3 loop spans 13 amino acids. Germline CDR1 ENHRY, CDR2 SYGVKD. CDR3 DNA: TGTGCCATTGGGGCGACTAGCACAGATACGCAGTATTTT. Amino acid sequence: CAIGATSTDTQYF.